The sequence of this T cell receptor (beta chain) was determined in a study of T cell responses to AZD1222 COVID-19 vaccine. The V gene's germline CDR1 is SQVTM and CDR2 ANQGSEA. CDR3 length: 13 residues. With V trimmed by 7 bases and J by 2 bases, 7 bases remained unmatched. Note on this clone: Antigen specificity is unknown.

Study findings and constraints: Among those given AZD1222, only five or six were seropositive at baseline. Sampling that yielded the repertoires occurred only after the peak T cell response.

Method: immunoSEQ multiplex PCR; TCRdb's copy keeps in-frame clones and lacks some. The table records about 120,000 clones, 90% to 95% of them present only once. The source of this sequence is an adult in good health. The V gene is TRBV29-1, the J gene TRBJ1-1, with 7 bases aligning to TRBD1. The sample here was peripheral blood, taken on day 0 of AZD1222 vaccination. The CDR3 sequence: CSATTGTNTEAFF. The CDR3 region has the DNA TGCAGCGCCACGACAGGGACCAACACTGAAGCTTTCTTT.